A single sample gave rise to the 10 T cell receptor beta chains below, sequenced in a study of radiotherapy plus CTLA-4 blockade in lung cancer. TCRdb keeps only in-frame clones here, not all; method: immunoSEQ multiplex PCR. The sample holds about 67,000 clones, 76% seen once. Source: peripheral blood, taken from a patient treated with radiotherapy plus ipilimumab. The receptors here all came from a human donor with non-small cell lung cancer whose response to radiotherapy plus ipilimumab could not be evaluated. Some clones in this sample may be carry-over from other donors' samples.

In DNA, the CDR3 is TGTGCCAGCAGCCCAGGTCGGAACACTGAAGCTTTCTTT. Its translation: CASSPGRNTEAFF. The chain joins TRBV11-3 to TRBJ1-1; D gene unclear. Per the germline V gene, CDR1 is SGHNT and CDR2 is YENEEA. The V and J ends lost 5 bases and 1 base respectively, with 8 bases between them. The CDR3 covers 13 residues.

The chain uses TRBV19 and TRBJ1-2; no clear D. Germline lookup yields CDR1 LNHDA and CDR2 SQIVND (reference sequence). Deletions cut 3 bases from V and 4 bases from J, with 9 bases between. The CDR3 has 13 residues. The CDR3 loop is CASSIWGGYGYTF. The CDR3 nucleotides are TGTGCCAGTAGTATCTGGGGAGGCTATGGCTACACCTTC.

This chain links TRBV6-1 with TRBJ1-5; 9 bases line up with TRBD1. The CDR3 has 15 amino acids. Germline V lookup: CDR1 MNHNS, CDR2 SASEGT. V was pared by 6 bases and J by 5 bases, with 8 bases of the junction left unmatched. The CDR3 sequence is CASRPTGTGYQPQHF. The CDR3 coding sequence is TGTGCCAGCAGACCTACCGGGACAGGGTATCAGCCCCAGCATTTT.

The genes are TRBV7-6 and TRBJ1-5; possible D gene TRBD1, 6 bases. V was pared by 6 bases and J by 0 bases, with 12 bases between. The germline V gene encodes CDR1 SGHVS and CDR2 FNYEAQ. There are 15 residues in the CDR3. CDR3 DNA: TGTGCCAGCAGTCTCGGACAGAATAGCAATCAGCCCCAGCATTTT. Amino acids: CASSLGQNSNQPQHF.

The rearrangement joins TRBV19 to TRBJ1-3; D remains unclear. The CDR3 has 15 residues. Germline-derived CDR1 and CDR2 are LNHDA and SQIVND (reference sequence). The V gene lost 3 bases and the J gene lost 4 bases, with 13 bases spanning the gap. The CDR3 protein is CASSIRGSLGNTIYF. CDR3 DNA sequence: TGTGCCAGTAGTATCAGAGGATCGCTCGGAAACACCATATATTTT.

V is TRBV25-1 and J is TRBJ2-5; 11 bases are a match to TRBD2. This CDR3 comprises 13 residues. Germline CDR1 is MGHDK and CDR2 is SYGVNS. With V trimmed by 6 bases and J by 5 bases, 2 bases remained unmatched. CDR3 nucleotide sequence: TGTGCCAGCAGGACTAGCGGGGCTGAGACCCAGTACTTC. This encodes CASRTSGAETQYF. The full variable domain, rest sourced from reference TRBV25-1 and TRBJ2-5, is EADIYQTPRYLVIGTGKKITLECSQTMGHDKMYWYQQDPGMELHLIHYSYGVNSTEKGDLSSESTVSRIRTEHFPLTLESARPSHTSQYLCASRTSGAETQYFGPGTRLLVL.

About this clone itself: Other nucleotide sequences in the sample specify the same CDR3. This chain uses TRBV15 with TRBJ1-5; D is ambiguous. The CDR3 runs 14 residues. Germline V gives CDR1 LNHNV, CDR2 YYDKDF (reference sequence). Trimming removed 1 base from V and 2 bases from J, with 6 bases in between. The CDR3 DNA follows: TGTGCCACCAGCAGAGCCGGGGGCAATCAGCCCCAGCATTTT. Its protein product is CATSRAGGNQPQHF.

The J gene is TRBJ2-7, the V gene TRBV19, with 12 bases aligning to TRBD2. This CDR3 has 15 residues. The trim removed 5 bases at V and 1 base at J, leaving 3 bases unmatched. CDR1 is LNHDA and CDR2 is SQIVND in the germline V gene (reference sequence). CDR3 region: CASSELAGGSYEQYF. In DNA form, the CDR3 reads TGTGCCAGTAGTGAACTAGCGGGGGGATCCTACGAGCAGTACTTC.

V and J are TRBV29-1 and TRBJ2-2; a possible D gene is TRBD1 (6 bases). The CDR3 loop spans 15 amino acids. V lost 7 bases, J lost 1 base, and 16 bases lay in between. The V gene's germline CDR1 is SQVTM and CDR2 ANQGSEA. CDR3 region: CSAMFIRGNTGELFF. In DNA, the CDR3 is TGCAGCGCAATGTTCATCAGGGGGAACACCGGGGAGCTGTTTTTT.

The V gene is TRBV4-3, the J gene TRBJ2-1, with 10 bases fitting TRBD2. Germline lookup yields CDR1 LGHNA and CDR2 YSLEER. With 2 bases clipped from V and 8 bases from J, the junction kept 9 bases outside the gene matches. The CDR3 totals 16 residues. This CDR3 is CASSQFSGGASDEQFF. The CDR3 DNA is TGCGCCAGCAGCCAATTCAGCGGGGGGGCCTCTGATGAGCAGTTCTTC.